Presented here are 6 T cell receptor beta chains from one specimen sequenced in a study of CD8 T cells in Susac syndrome. An input of about 0.5 to 1 ug of RNA was subjected to reverse transcription using random hexamers. TCRdb independently ran MiXCR on the immunoSEQ multiplex PCR reads; one entry per CDR3 protein. The sample holds about 210,000 distinct CDR3 sequences, 94% seen once. Sequencing used CD4+ T cells from PBMCs. The receptors derive from a human donor with Susac syndrome.

This clonotype was found once. The J gene is TRBJ2-1, the V gene TRBV29-1, with TRBD1 identical over 8 bases. J was trimmed by 3 bases and V by 4 bases; bases with no gene match: 8. The length of the CDR3 is 15 residues. Germline CDR1 reads SQVTM; CDR2 reads ANQGSEA. The DNA for the CDR3 is TGCAGCGTTGCATCCCCGGGACAGGACTACAATGAGCAGTTCTTC. Its translation is CSVASPGQDYNEQFF.

This clonotype has just one count. CDR3 loop: CSAKPQTVDNSPLHF. The DNA of the CDR3 is TGCAGTGCTAAACCTCAGACAGTTGATAATTCACCCCTCCACTTT. The chain has TRBV20-1 and TRBJ1-6, with TRBD1 as a possible D gene (5 bases). From germline, CDR1 is DFQATT and CDR2 SNEGSKA (reference sequence). There are 15 residues in the CDR3. Trimming took off 4 bases at V and 5 bases at J, with 15 bases between the two ends.

This clonotype was counted a single time. The J gene is TRBJ2-7, the V gene TRBV7-8, with TRBD1 as a possible D gene (6 bases). With 2 bases removed from V and 2 bases from J, the gap between germline ends came to 25 bases. The germline gives CDR1 SGHVS, CDR2 FQNEAQ. The CDR3 loop spans 19 amino acids. The CDR3 spells CASSLHSSLTGTRAYEQYF. The CDR3 nucleotides read TGTGCCAGCAGCTTACACAGTTCCCTAACCGGGACAAGGGCCTACGAGCAGTACTTC.

The gene calls are TRBV27 and TRBJ1-2; D possibly corresponds to TRBD1 (6 bases). The CDR3 totals 15 residues. Germline CDR1 is MNHEY and CDR2 is SMNVEV (reference sequence). V shed 2 bases and J shed 2 bases, with 12 bases lying between them. CDR3 sequence reads: CASSLEGGHNYGYTF. Written as DNA, the CDR3 is TGTGCCAGCAGTTTAGAAGGGGGGCACAACTATGGCTACACCTTC.

The DNA for the CDR3 is TGCGCCAGCAGCTACACTAACGGCGCCAACGTCCTGACTTTC. It encodes CASSYTNGANVLTF. The chain employs TRBV5-1 and TRBJ2-6; D is uncertain. Trimming stripped 3 bases from V and 7 bases from J, with 11 bases between. The CDR3 has 14 amino acids. Germline V lookup: CDR1 SGHRS, CDR2 YFSETQ.

The V and J genes are TRBV7-6 and TRBJ1-5; D is unclear. Germline V gene data show CDR1 as SGHVS and CDR2 as FNYEAQ. The CDR3 is 13 amino acids. V was shortened by 2 bases and J by 5 bases, with 7 bases between the two germline ends. The CDR3 coding sequence is TGTGCCAGCAGCTTACTTCAGGATCAGCCCCAGCATTTT. It encodes CASSLLQDQPQHF.